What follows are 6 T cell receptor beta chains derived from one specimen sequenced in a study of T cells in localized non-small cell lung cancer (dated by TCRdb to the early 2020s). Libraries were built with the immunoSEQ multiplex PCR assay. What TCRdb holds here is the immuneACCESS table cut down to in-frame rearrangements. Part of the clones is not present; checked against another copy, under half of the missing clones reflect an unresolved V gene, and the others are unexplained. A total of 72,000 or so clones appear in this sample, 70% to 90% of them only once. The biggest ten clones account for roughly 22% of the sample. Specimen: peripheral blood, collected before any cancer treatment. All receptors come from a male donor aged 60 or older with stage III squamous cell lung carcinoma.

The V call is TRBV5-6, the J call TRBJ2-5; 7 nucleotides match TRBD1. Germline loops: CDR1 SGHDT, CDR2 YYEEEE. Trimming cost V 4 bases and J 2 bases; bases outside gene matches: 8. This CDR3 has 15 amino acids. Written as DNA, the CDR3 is TGTGCCAGCAGCCCGACAGGGCAATATCAAGAGACCCAGTACTTC. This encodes CASSPTGQYQETQYF.

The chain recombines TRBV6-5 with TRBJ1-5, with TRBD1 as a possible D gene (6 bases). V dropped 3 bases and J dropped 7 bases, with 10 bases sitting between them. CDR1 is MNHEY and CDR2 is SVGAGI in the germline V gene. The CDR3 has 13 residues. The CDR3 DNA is TGTGCCAGCAGTTATGATGGGGGCCAGCCCCAGCATTTT. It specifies CASSYDGGQPQHF.

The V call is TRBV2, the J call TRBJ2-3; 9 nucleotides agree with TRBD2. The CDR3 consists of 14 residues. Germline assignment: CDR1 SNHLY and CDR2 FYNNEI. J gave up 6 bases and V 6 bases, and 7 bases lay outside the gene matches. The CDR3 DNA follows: TGTGCCAGCAGAACAGCGGGGGGCAAGGATACGCAGTATTTT. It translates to CASRTAGGKDTQYF.

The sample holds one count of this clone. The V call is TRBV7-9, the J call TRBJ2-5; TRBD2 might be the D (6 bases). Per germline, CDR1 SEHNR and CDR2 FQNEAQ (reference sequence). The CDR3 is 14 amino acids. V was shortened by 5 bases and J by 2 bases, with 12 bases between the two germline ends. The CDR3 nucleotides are TGTGCCAGCAGCCAGGGACTCCCACAAGAGACCCAGTACTTC. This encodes CASSQGLPQETQYF. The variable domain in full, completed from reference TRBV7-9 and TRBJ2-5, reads DTGVSQNPRHKITKRGQNVTFRCDPISEHNRLYWYRQTLGQGPEFLTYFQNEAQLEKSRLLSDRFSAERPKGSFSTLEIQRTEQGDSAMYLCASSQGLPQETQYFGPGTRLLVL.

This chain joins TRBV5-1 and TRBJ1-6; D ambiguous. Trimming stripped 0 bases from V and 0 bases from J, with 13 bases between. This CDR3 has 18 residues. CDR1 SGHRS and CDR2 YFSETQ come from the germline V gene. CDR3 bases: TGCGCCAGCAGCTTGGAGGATTTGTCCAGCTCCTATAATTCACCCCTCCACTTT. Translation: CASSLEDLSSSYNSPLHF.

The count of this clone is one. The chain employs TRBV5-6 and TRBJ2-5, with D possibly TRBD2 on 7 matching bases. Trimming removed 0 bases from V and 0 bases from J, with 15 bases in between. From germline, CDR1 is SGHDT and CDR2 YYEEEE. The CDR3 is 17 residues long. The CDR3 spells CASSLEGGGGNQETQYF. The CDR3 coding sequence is TGTGCCAGCAGCTTGGAAGGGGGAGGGGGAAACCAAGAGACCCAGTACTTC.